A selection of T cell receptor beta chains follows, all from one sample in a study of blood T cell repertoires in COVID-19. Clones were read by immunoSEQ multiplex PCR, and TCRdb kept only the in-frame ones, dropping some. The table has under 250,000 clones, around 80% seen once. The sample was peripheral blood. The origin of the receptors is a man aged 40-50 years with acute or convalescent COVID-19. Both conserved end residues are part of each CDR3. Fields, in order: V gene, J gene, CDR3 protein.

v_gene: TRBV19
j_gene: TRBJ1-3
CDR3aa: CASSPFSSGNTIYF

v_gene: TRBV2
j_gene: TRBJ2-7
CDR3aa: CASSEGTGFEQYF

v_gene: TRBV7-2
j_gene: TRBJ1-3
CDR3aa: CASSQGIRGNTIYF

v_gene: TRBV10-3
j_gene: TRBJ2-1
CDR3aa: CAISGTGGSYNEQFF

v_gene: TRBV2
j_gene: TRBJ1-4
CDR3aa: CASSAQRTNEKLFF

v_gene: TRBV19
j_gene: TRBJ1-5
CDR3aa: CASSIQGYGGPDQPQHF

v_gene: TRBV6-5
j_gene: TRBJ2-2
CDR3aa: CASRAGTANTGELFF

v_gene: TRBV18
j_gene: TRBJ1-3
CDR3aa: CASSPPPVSGNTIYF

v_gene: TRBV9
j_gene: TRBJ2-1
CDR3aa: CASSVGLAASYNEQFF

v_gene: TRBV9
j_gene: TRBJ2-3
CDR3aa: CASSEIAGGPVDTQYF